One and the same sample provided the 29 T cell receptor beta chains below, sequenced in a study of tissue T cells after allogeneic stem cell transplantation (dated 2022 in TCRdb). Library creation used the immunoSEQ multiplex PCR assay. TCRdb took over this immuneACCESS table, retaining in-frame rearrangements with V and J assigned. Such tables are incomplete; in checked studies, under half of the missing clones stem from an unresolved V gene, and the remainder is unexplained. This sample has several thousand clones in its table, and roughly 41% of those were observed once. The ten largest clonotypes hold roughly 20% of the sample. The time point label, read with the paper, signifies: mouse harvest day 14 after allogeneic transplant. Mouse grafts consisting of 10^7 T-cell-depleted bone marrow cells combined with 10^6 splenic CD5+ T cells were administered by tail vein injection. Sequencing was done on a sample of gut tissue. The origin of the receptors is a female BALB/c mouse given C57BL/6 T cells with graft-versus-host disease after an allogeneic hematopoietic cell transplant.

Concerning this clone itself: The gene symbols are mouse symbols. The CDR3 end lies 1 residue beyond the end of the read and is filled in from the germline J gene. This chain connects TRBV26 to TRBJ2-3; 10 nucleotides match TRBD2. CDR3 length: 14 residues. The V and J ends lost 4 bases and 3 bases, in that order; junction bases with no gene match: 1. Germline loops: CDR1 KGHPV, CDR2 FQNQEV (reference sequence). The CDR3 bases that were read are TGTGCCAGCAGTCCGGGACTGGGGGCAGAAACGCTGTAT. Residues: CASSPGLGAETLY. The whole CDR3 protein reads CASSPGLGAETLYF. The full variable domain, rest sourced from reference TRBV26 and TRBJ2-3, is NSKVIQTPRYLVKGQGQKAKMRCIPEKGHPVVFWYQQNKNNEFKFLINFQNQEVLQQIDMTEKRFSAECPSNSPCSLEIQSSEAGDSALYLCASSPGLGAETLYFGSGTRLTVL.

This clone was counted once. The listed genes are named as in mouse. The read is 1 residue too short to cover the CDR3 end, so that end is filled in from the germline J gene. The chain uses TRBV23 and TRBJ2-5. This CDR3 region has 15 residues. Per the germline V gene, CDR1 is KGHTA and CDR2 is FQNQQP. CDR3 bases read: TGCTCCAGCAGTCAATCGGGCGGAAACCAAGACACCCAGTAC. It translates to CSSSQSGGNQDTQY. The whole CDR3 protein reads CSSSQSGGNQDTQYF.

This clone has only a few counts. The listed genes are named as in mouse. The read terminates 1 residue before the CDR3 end, so the remaining end is supplied by the germline J gene. V usage is TRBV16 and J usage is TRBJ2-7; D could derive from TRBD1 or TRBD2 (7 bases each). The CDR3 is made up of 15 amino acids. Per the germline V gene, CDR1 is SGHSA and CDR2 is FRNQAP. Deletions cut 1 base from V and 4 bases from J, with 14 bases between. CDR3 DNA (partial): TGTGCAAGCAGCTTAGTGGCAGGGGGGGAATATGAACAGTAC. Protein product: CASSLVAGGEYEQY. The CDR3 as a whole reads CASSLVAGGEYEQYF.

Details on this clone: These gene names are mouse names. The CDR3 goes on 1 residue after the read ends, and that part is filled in from the germline J gene. The V call is TRBV16, the J call TRBJ2-4; D gene ambiguous. This CDR3 contains 14 residues. The germline V gene has CDR1 SGHSA and CDR2 FRNQAP. Trimming removed 1 base from V and 6 bases from J, with 11 bases in between. The CDR3 spells CASSLVVGMNTLYF. CDR3 DNA (partial): TGTGCAAGCAGCTTAGTGGTAGGGATGAACACCTTGTAC.

This clone was recorded only once. The junction departs from germline at one end; a sequencing error may be responsible. The genes and germline here are from mouse. Read coverage stops 1 residue before the CDR3 terminus; the germline J gene supplies the remainder. The V gene is TRBV13-2, the J gene TRBJ2-1; D is unresolved. The CDR3 extends over 13 amino acids. CDR1 is NNHNN and CDR2 is SYGAGS in the germline V gene (reference sequence). The CDR3 reads CASSEDNYAEQFF. The CDR3 DNA, read in part, is TGTGCCAGCAGTGAGGACAACTATGCTGAGCAGTTC.

The sample holds a few counts of this clone. Mouse germline and gene names are used. Read data end 1 residue before the CDR3 end; the end is taken from the germline J gene. The chain is built from TRBV5 and TRBJ1-1; TRBD1 matches 8 bases. CDR1 and CDR2 (germline): LGHNA, YNLKQL (reference sequence). The CDR3 length is 16 residues. V trimming: 0 bases; J trimming: 1 base; junction bases outside the gene matches: 4. Incomplete CDR3 DNA: TGTGCCAGCAGCCAAGATGACCAGGGGGCGAACACAGAAGTCTTC. It codes for CASSQDDQGANTEVF. The whole CDR3 is CASSQDDQGANTEVFF.

A word on this clone: Gene names refer to mouse genes. The read ends 1 residue before the CDR3 terminus; that terminus is restored from the germline J gene. The chain is built from TRBV3 and TRBJ2-4; either TRBD1 or TRBD2 may supply D (5 bases each). In germline, CDR1 is SNHLY, CDR2 FYNGKV (reference sequence). Trimming took off 3 bases at V and 6 bases at J, with 7 bases between the two ends. This CDR3 has 12 amino acids. CDR3 bases read: TGTGCCAGCAGCTTGAGGGGCAACACCTTGTAC. The encoded protein is CASSLRGNTLY. The entire CDR3 reads CASSLRGNTLYF.

On this clone itself: Mouse gene names and germline throughout. The read falls 1 residue short of the CDR3 end, and the missing part is taken from the germline J gene. The gene calls are TRBV12-2 and TRBJ2-4; weak D call: TRBD2 (6 bases). V lost 0 bases to trimming and J lost 2 bases, with 14 bases between them. CDR3 size: 16 residues. Germline-derived CDR1 and CDR2 are SGHLS and HYDKME. CDR3 sequence reads: CASSLEWGRIQNTLYF. CDR3 DNA, as far as it was read: TGTGCCAGCTCTCTCGAATGGGGGAGAATTCAAAACACCTTGTAC.

About this clone: Mouse gene names and germline throughout. The CDR3 extends 1 residue past the end of the read, so its final part is completed from the germline J gene. This sequence joins TRBV3 and TRBJ2-4; D might be TRBD1 (6 bases). This CDR3 is 14 amino acids long. V was trimmed by 5 bases and J by 0 bases, leaving 9 bases between them. Per the germline V gene, CDR1 is SNHLY and CDR2 is FYNGKV (reference sequence). The CDR3 loop is CASSITGSQNTLYF. The CDR3 DNA, read in part, is TGTGCCAGCAGCATAACAGGGAGTCAAAACACCTTGTAC. The whole variable domain, remainder taken from reference TRBV3 and TRBJ2-4, is GPKVLQIPSHQIIDMGQMVTLNCDPVSNHLYFYWYKQILGQQMEFLVNFYNGKVMEKSKLFKDQFSVERPDGSYFTLKIQPTALEDSAVYFCASSITGSQNTLYFGAGTRLSVL.

A remark on this clone: Mouse gene names and germline throughout. The CDR3 extends 1 residue past the end of the read, so its final part is completed from the germline J gene. This chain links TRBV26 with TRBJ2-4; perhaps TRBD1 as D (6 bases). The CDR3 spans 16 residues. Between the trimmed V and J ends, which lost 2 bases and 1 base, there was a span of 13 bases. Per the germline V gene, CDR1 is KGHPV and CDR2 is FQNQEV (reference sequence). CDR3 sequence reads: CASSLHRAGGQNTLYF. CDR3 DNA, as far as it was read: TGTGCCAGCAGTCTGCACAGGGCGGGAGGTCAAAACACCTTGTAC.

Concerning this clone: These gene names are mouse names. The missing CDR3 end, 1 residue past where the read stops, is filled in from the germline J gene. V gene TRBV16 combines with J gene TRBJ2-7; TRBD2 might be the D (6 bases). This CDR3 has 14 amino acids. V lost 1 base, J lost 0 bases, and 7 bases lay in between. Germline V gene lookup returns CDR1 SGHSA and CDR2 FRNQAP. CDR3 bases read: TGTGCAAGCAGCTTAGTCTGGGGCTCCTATGAACAGTAC. Protein sequence: CASSLVWGSYEQY. The entire CDR3 is CASSLVWGSYEQYF.

This clone was counted only a few times. The gene names here belong to mouse. Read data end 1 residue before the CDR3 end; the end is taken from the germline J gene. V gene TRBV13-2 combines with J gene TRBJ2-1; TRBD2 matches at 7 bases. With 0 bases clipped from V and 6 bases from J, the junction kept 6 bases outside the gene matches. The CDR3 is 15 amino acids. CDR1 is NNHNN, CDR2 SYGAGS, per germline (reference sequence). CDR3 sequence reads: CASGDAGGGFAEQFF. The covered CDR3 bases are TGTGCCAGCGGTGATGCTGGGGGAGGCTTTGCTGAGCAGTTC.

To note about this clone: Mouse gene names apply. The read terminates 1 residue ahead of where the CDR3 ends, so the germline J gene completes it. The rearrangement joins TRBV26 to TRBJ2-4; 9 bases fit TRBD1. From germline, CDR1 is KGHPV and CDR2 FQNQEV (reference sequence). The CDR3 contains 13 residues. Germline trimming cut 6 bases from V and 5 bases from J; bases unmatched to any gene: 3. This CDR3 reads CASSPGQGNTLYF. CDR3 DNA (partial): TGTGCCAGCAGCCCGGGACAGGGAAACACCTTGTAC. Using reference TRBV26 and TRBJ2-4 for the parts outside the CDR3, the full variable domain is NSKVIQTPRYLVKGQGQKAKMRCIPEKGHPVVFWYQQNKNNEFKFLINFQNQEVLQQIDMTEKRFSAECPSNSPCSLEIQSSEAGDSALYLCASSPGQGNTLYFGAGTRLSVL.

Concerning this clone itself: The genes and germline here are from mouse. The missing CDR3 end, 1 residue past where the read stops, is filled in from the germline J gene. V gene TRBV12-1 combines with J gene TRBJ2-5; 9 positions agree with TRBD2. J lost 4 bases, V lost 0 bases, and 4 bases had no gene match. CDR3 length: 15 amino acids. The V gene's germline CDR1 is SGHSN and CDR2 HYEKVE. This CDR3 is CASSLLLGGEDTQYF. The sequenced part of the CDR3 DNA is TGTGCCAGCTCTCTCCTACTGGGGGGAGAAGACACCCAGTAC.

On this clone itself: The gene names here belong to mouse. The read ends 1 residue early relative to the CDR3; the germline J gene fills the gap. Within the sample, other DNA sequences also encode this same CDR3. V is TRBV17 and J is TRBJ2-7, with TRBD2 matching 8 bases. After removal of 2 bases from V and 7 bases from J, the junction contained 10 bases not matched to a gene. Per the germline V gene, CDR1 is MNHDT and CDR2 is YYDKIL. This CDR3 is built from 15 residues. The CDR3 bases that were read are TGTGCTAGCAGTAGATGGCGGGGGGGGCGGGGGGAACAGTAC. Its translation is CASSRWRGGRGEQY. The whole CDR3 sequence reads CASSRWRGGRGEQYF. Based on the CDR3 plus reference TRBV17 and TRBJ2-7, the full variable domain is DTTVKQNPRYKLARVGKPVNLICSQTMNHDTMYWYQKKPNQAPKLLLFYYDKILNREADTFEKFQSSRPNNSFCSLYIGSAGLEYSAMYLCASSRWRGGRGEQYFGPGTRLTVL.

As regards this clone: Mouse germline and gene names are used. The CDR3 is cut off 1 residue early in the read; its end comes from the germline J gene. V usage is TRBV2 and J usage is TRBJ2-1; 14 positions match TRBD2. The length of the CDR3 is 18 residues. Germline V gene data show CDR1 as LGHNA and CDR2 as YSYQKL. V was clipped by 5 bases and J by 1 base; unmatched bases: 7. CDR3 loop: CASSSRDWGGANYAEQFF. The DNA read from the CDR3 is TGTGCCAGCAGCTCTCGGGACTGGGGGGGCGCGAACTATGCTGAGCAGTTC.

This clone was seen a handful of times. The listed genes are named as in mouse. Read sequence stops 1 residue before the CDR3 end, and the germline J gene provides the missing end. The chain carries TRBV17 and TRBJ1-3, with D possibly matching TRBD1 (6 bases). V shed 3 bases and J shed 0 bases, with 9 bases lying between them. CDR3 length: 15 residues. CDR1 MNHDT and CDR2 YYDKIL come from the germline V gene. The sequenced CDR3 bases are TGTGCTAGCAGTAGGGACAGATATTCTGGAAATACGCTCTAT. The encoded protein is CASSRDRYSGNTLY. The whole CDR3 protein reads CASSRDRYSGNTLYF.

This clone was seen only a few times. Gene names refer to mouse genes. The read stops 1 residue short of the end of the CDR3; the missing end is completed from the germline J gene. The gene calls are TRBV26 and TRBJ1-2; possibly TRBD1 for D (5 bases). The germline V gene encodes CDR1 KGHPV and CDR2 FQNQEV (reference sequence). With 4 bases removed from V and 0 bases from J, the gap between germline ends came to 9 bases. The CDR3 extends over 14 amino acids. Partial CDR3 DNA: TGTGCCAGCAGTCGTTGGGGGTCAAACTCCGACTACACC. Translated: CASSRWGSNSDYT. The complete CDR3 protein is CASSRWGSNSDYTF.

The count of this clone is one. This likely traces to a read error, being one base from a far larger clone. Gene names follow the mouse nomenclature. CDR3 DNA (partial): TGTGCACGCAGCTTAGATCGAGGCATAAACTCCGACTACACC. Translating gives CARSLDRGINSDYT. The entire CDR3 protein reads CARSLDRGINSDYTF. V gene TRBV16 combines with J gene TRBJ1-2; no clear D. The read is 1 residue too short to cover the CDR3 end, so that end is filled in from the germline J gene. Per germline, CDR1 SGHSA and CDR2 FRNQAP. The CDR3 totals 15 residues.

This clone has more than one count but fewer than ten. Mouse germline and gene names are used. The read ends 1 residue early relative to the CDR3; the germline J gene fills the gap. The chain has TRBV13-3 and TRBJ2-7; 10 bases agree with TRBD2. The CDR3 has 13 residues. The V segment lost 5 bases and the J segment 7 bases; nucleotides outside the gene matches: 6. In germline, CDR1 is NNHDY, CDR2 SYVADS. The CDR3: CASSPGGAGEQYF. Incomplete CDR3 DNA: TGTGCCAGCAGCCCTGGGGGGGCGGGGGAACAGTAC.

About this clone itself: Genes and germline come from the mouse. The CDR3 end falls 1 residue outside the read, so it is completed with the germline J gene. The chain couples TRBV15 to TRBJ1-3; the match to TRBD1 covers 9 bases. V shed 3 bases and J 0 bases; nucleotides not matched to a gene: 3. Germline loops: CDR1 SGHND, CDR2 FRSKSL. The CDR3 sequence is 16 residues long. CDR3 amino acids: CASSFGTGHSGNTLYF. The sequenced part of the CDR3 DNA is TGTGCCAGCAGTTTCGGGACAGGGCATTCTGGAAATACGCTCTAT.

This clone was detected only a few times. Here the gene names and germline are mouse. The sequenced fragment ends 1 residue before the CDR3 boundary, so the rest is inferred from the germline J gene. This sequence joins TRBV16 and TRBJ2-7; 8 bases are shared with TRBD2. Germline V gene data show CDR1 as SGHSA and CDR2 as FRNQAP. The CDR3 loop spans 14 amino acids. V dropped 2 bases and J dropped 4; count of bases not matched to a gene: 4. The chain's CDR3 is CASSLSGGLYEQYF. Incomplete CDR3 DNA: TGTGCAAGCAGCTTATCTGGGGGGCTTTATGAACAGTAC.

Comment on this clone: Gene names are mouse gene names. The read ends 1 residue shy of where the CDR3 ends; the end is completed using the germline J gene. This chain links TRBV12-1 with TRBJ2-1, with 9 nucleotides matching TRBD2. The CDR3 is made up of 16 amino acids. Germline lookup yields CDR1 SGHSN and CDR2 HYEKVE. J lost 1 base, V lost 3 bases, and 6 bases had no gene match. The sequenced part of the CDR3 DNA is TGTGCCAGCTCTTCCCGGGACTGGGCCAACTATGCTGAGCAGTTC. Translating it yields CASSSRDWANYAEQF. The complete CDR3 sequence is CASSSRDWANYAEQFF.

To note about this clone: Germline and genes here are mouse. Coverage ceases 1 residue before the CDR3 finishes, and the germline J gene fills in the end. J is TRBJ2-1 and V is TRBV3, with D tentatively TRBD2 (6 bases). Germline CDR1 reads SNHLY; CDR2 reads FYNGKV (reference sequence). V was shortened by 0 bases and J by 3 bases, with 6 bases between the two germline ends. This CDR3 contains 14 residues. The CDR3 bases that were read are TGTGCCAGCAGCTTAGCTGGGGGCTATGCTGAGCAGTTC. This encodes CASSLAGGYAEQF. In full, the CDR3 is CASSLAGGYAEQFF.

Details on this clone: The gene names given are mouse names. Coverage ceases 1 residue before the CDR3 finishes, and the germline J gene fills in the end. This sequence joins TRBV16 and TRBJ2-7; 11 bases line up with TRBD2. The CDR3 runs 14 residues. Germline V gene sequence: CDR1 SGHSA, CDR2 FRNQAP. V lost 4 bases and J lost 3; bases outside the gene matches: 2. Here the CDR3 reads CASSSTGGVYEQYF. The part of the CDR3 DNA that was read is TGTGCAAGCAGCTCGACTGGGGGGGTCTATGAACAGTAC.

As for this clone: Here the gene names and germline are mouse. The read falls 1 residue short of the CDR3 end, and the missing part is taken from the germline J gene. This chain connects TRBV19 to TRBJ1-4, with D possibly matching TRBD1 (6 bases). The germline V and J ends were trimmed by 2 bases and 3 bases, with 8 bases remaining between them. The CDR3 runs to 14 residues. Germline-derived CDR1 and CDR2 are FNHDT and SITEND (reference sequence). Incomplete CDR3 DNA: TGTGCCAGCAGTATCGGGGGGCCCAACGAAAGATTATTT. This sequence encodes CASSIGGPNERLF. The entire CDR3 protein is CASSIGGPNERLFF. The whole variable domain, remainder taken from reference TRBV19 and TRBJ1-4, is GGIITQTPKFLIGQEGQKLTLKCQQNFNHDTMYWYRQDSGKGLRLIYYSITENDLQKGDLSEGYDASREKKSSFSLTVTSAQKNEMAVFLCASSIGGPNERLFFGHGTKLSVL.

Of note for this clone: Gene labels here are mouse ones. The CDR3 end is not reached by the read, which stops 1 residue before it; the germline J gene fills it in. The chain joins TRBV26 to TRBJ2-5; 12 bases are shared with TRBD2. Germline CDR1 KGHPV, CDR2 FQNQEV (reference sequence). The CDR3 contains 16 residues. With V trimmed by 2 bases and J by 1 base, 1 base remained unmatched. The CDR3 DNA, read in part, is TGTGCCAGCAGTCTGCGACTGGGGGGGCACCAAGACACCCAGTAC. Its protein product is CASSLRLGGHQDTQY. The whole CDR3 protein is CASSLRLGGHQDTQYF.

This clone was seen a few times. Genes here carry mouse names. Read sequence stops 1 residue before the CDR3 end, and the germline J gene provides the missing end. The same CDR3 is also encoded by other DNA sequences in this sample. J is TRBJ1-2 and V is TRBV26; 7 nucleotides match TRBD1. V was clipped by 5 bases and J by 0 bases; unmatched bases: 3. The germline CDR1 and CDR2 sequences are KGHPV and FQNQEV (reference sequence). The CDR3 length is 14 residues. The DNA read from the CDR3 is TGTGCCAGCAGTAGACAGGGATCAAACTCCGACTACACC. Translation: CASSRQGSNSDYT. The full CDR3 protein reads CASSRQGSNSDYTF.

Concerning this clone: Mouse names are used for the genes. The read terminates 1 residue before the CDR3 end, so the remaining end is supplied by the germline J gene. The chain recombines TRBV31 with TRBJ2-2, with 8 bases matching TRBD2. Germline CDR1 GKSSPN, CDR2 SITVG. CDR3 length: 14 residues. V shed 3 bases, J shed 5 bases, and the junction held 5 bases outside the gene matches. The CDR3 DNA, read in part, is TGTGCCTGGAGACTGGGGGAGCGGACCGGGCAGCTCTAC. Residues: CAWRLGERTGQLY. The complete CDR3 reads CAWRLGERTGQLYF.